This is a list of T cell receptor beta chains from one sample in a study of T-cell reconstitution after alpha-beta-depleted transplantation in children. Via MiXCR, TCRdb re-called the PCR reads, giving one row per CDR3 protein. The data hold about 350,000 distinct CDR3 sequences, with roughly 16% observed a single time. This material consisted of PBMCs, mostly from graft donor cells, taken 360 days after TCRalphabeta/CD19-depleted stem cell transplant. These receptors were obtained from a male patient under 10 years old who had a stem cell transplant for acute lymphoblastic leukemia, so the T cells may come from the graft donor. Both conserved end residues are trimmed from each CDR3. D genes are given only for firm matches.

J: TRBJ2-7
V: TRBV7-2
D: TRBD1
CDR3: ASSTRGTGSYEQY

J: TRBJ2-7
V: TRBV10-3
D: -
CDR3: AISVSGRYEQY

J: TRBJ2-3
V: TRBV12-3/TRBV12-4
D: TRBD2
CDR3: ASSVTGGPYTQY

J: TRBJ2-5
V: TRBV4-3
D: TRBD2
CDR3: ASSQWGGVETQY

J: TRBJ2-3
V: TRBV12-3/TRBV12-4
D: TRBD2
CDR3: ASSPLGLAGITDTQY

J: TRBJ2-5
V: TRBV29-1
D: TRBD2
CDR3: SACLLTSGEYQETQY

J: TRBJ1-2
V: TRBV12-3/TRBV12-4
D: -
CDR3: ASSSLVGEDYGYT

J: TRBJ1-2
V: TRBV11-2
D: -
CDR3: ASSLGLTTNYGYT

J: TRBJ2-3
V: TRBV12-3/TRBV12-4
D: -
CDR3: ASSPDRASTDTQY

J: TRBJ2-1
V: TRBV19
D: TRBD2
CDR3: ASSISLAGAPTNEQF

J: TRBJ2-1
V: TRBV28
D: -
CDR3: ASSPRPGLEQF

J: TRBJ1-3
V: TRBV10-3
D: TRBD1
CDR3: AIAGTAGNTIY

J: TRBJ1-2
V: TRBV4-1
D: -
CDR3: ASSQVPYSTIGYT

J: TRBJ2-3
V: TRBV7-3
D: TRBD2
CDR3: ASSFSGRESGDTQY

J: TRBJ1-3
V: TRBV20-1
D: TRBD1
CDR3: SATGEGNTIY

J: TRBJ1-5
V: TRBV2
D: -
CDR3: ASKINSNQPQH

J: TRBJ1-1
V: TRBV12-3/TRBV12-4
D: -
CDR3: ASGLRAAIEAF

J: TRBJ2-6
V: TRBV12-3/TRBV12-4
D: -
CDR3: ASTSVGPLVGANVLT

J: TRBJ2-7
V: TRBV27
D: TRBD2
CDR3: ASSFFGSGSSYEQY

J: TRBJ1-1
V: TRBV4-3
D: -
CDR3: ASSQDRYTNTEAF

J: TRBJ1-2
V: TRBV28
D: -
CDR3: ASSSVGTAYGYT

J: TRBJ2-2
V: TRBV3-1
D: TRBD1
CDR3: ASSQDRGRIRSTGELF

J: TRBJ2-1
V: TRBV12-3/TRBV12-4
D: -
CDR3: ASSLWGGASSYNEQF

J: TRBJ1-1
V: TRBV18
D: -
CDR3: ASSPQAGEMNTEAF

J: TRBJ2-5
V: TRBV6-1
D: TRBD1
CDR3: AGLGQGVVRYQETQY

J: TRBJ2-3
V: TRBV7-3
D: -
CDR3: ASSLLGGDKDTQY

J: TRBJ2-7
V: TRBV6-4
D: -
CDR3: ASSEGGQSSYEQY

J: TRBJ2-5
V: TRBV6-1
D: TRBD2
CDR3: ASNDIAGETQY

J: TRBJ2-5
V: TRBV7-6
D: TRBD2
CDR3: ASSLAKSGRARETQY

J: TRBJ2-7
V: TRBV12-1
D: -
CDR3: ASNLGACCEQY

J: TRBJ2-4
V: TRBV5-1
D: TRBD2
CDR3: ASSLGPVGLAENIQY

J: TRBJ2-7
V: TRBV12-3/TRBV12-4
D: TRBD1
CDR3: ASSRRDRALPYEQY

J: TRBJ2-1
V: TRBV28
D: TRBD2
CDR3: ASSRGLAGGPAEQF

J: TRBJ1-1
V: TRBV29-1
D: -
CDR3: SIEVGLGPFAEAF

J: TRBJ2-6
V: TRBV7-3
D: -
CDR3: ASSLVAASGANVLT

J: TRBJ1-3
V: TRBV10-3
D: -
CDR3: AISGQLSSGNTIY

J: TRBJ2-7
V: TRBV12-3/TRBV12-4
D: TRBD1
CDR3: ASQRTGSSYEQY

J: TRBJ2-3
V: TRBV20-1
D: -
CDR3: SAEGVSTDTQY

J: TRBJ2-7
V: TRBV5-1
D: -
CDR3: ASSFSWWTPDEQY

J: TRBJ2-2
V: TRBV5-1
D: TRBD2
CDR3: ASSLSLAGAGELF

J: TRBJ1-5
V: TRBV7-6
D: TRBD1
CDR3: ASSPGTGVAQPQH

J: TRBJ2-2
V: TRBV6-5
D: -
CDR3: ASSYSAEGSWNTGELF

J: TRBJ2-1
V: TRBV4-1
D: -
CDR3: ASSQGSDEQF

J: TRBJ2-3
V: TRBV27
D: -
CDR3: ASRPFIAATDTQY

J: TRBJ2-3
V: TRBV9
D: TRBD2
CDR3: ASSVRPTSGKTYTDTQY

J: TRBJ2-1
V: TRBV28
D: -
CDR3: ASSLVQYNEQF

J: TRBJ2-7
V: TRBV25-1
D: -
CDR3: ASKPLTSTEQY

J: TRBJ2-7
V: TRBV6-1
D: TRBD1
CDR3: ASSPDPGQGAHEQY

J: TRBJ2-7
V: TRBV7-2
D: -
CDR3: ASSLAQGRGDYEQY

J: TRBJ2-5
V: TRBV12-3/TRBV12-4
D: -
CDR3: ASSLAGIETQY

J: TRBJ2-5
V: TRBV18
D: TRBD1
CDR3: ASSPPQDRGKTQY

J: TRBJ1-2
V: TRBV5-1
D: -
CDR3: ASSSGSVNYGYT

J: TRBJ1-5
V: TRBV12-3/TRBV12-4
D: -
CDR3: ASSYKGNQPQH

J: TRBJ2-7
V: TRBV4-3
D: -
CDR3: ASSQGTRQSSYEQY

J: TRBJ2-7
V: TRBV6-5
D: -
CDR3: ATGGSYEQY